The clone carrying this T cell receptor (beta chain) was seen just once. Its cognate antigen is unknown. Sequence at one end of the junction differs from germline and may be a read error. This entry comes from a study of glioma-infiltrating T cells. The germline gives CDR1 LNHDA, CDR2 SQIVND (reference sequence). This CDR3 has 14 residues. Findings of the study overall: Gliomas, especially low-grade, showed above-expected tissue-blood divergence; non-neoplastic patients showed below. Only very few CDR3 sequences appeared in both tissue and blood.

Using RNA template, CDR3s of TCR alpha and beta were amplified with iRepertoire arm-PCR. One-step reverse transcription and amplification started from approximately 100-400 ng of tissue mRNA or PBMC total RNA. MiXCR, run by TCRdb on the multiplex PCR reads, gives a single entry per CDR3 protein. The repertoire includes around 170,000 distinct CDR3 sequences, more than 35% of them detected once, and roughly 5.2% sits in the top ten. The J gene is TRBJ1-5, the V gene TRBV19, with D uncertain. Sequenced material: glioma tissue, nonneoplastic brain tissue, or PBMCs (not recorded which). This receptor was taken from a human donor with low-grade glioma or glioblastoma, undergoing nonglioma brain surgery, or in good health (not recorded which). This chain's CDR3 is CASRDGDSNQPEHF. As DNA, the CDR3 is TGTGCCAGTAGGGACGGGGATAGCAATCAGCCCGAGCATTTT.